This T cell receptor beta chain appears in the sequencing data of a study of shared clonotypes between healthy human individuals. General study points: Tissue TCR repertoires likely differ from these blood-only repertoires.

The CDR3 loop spans 13 amino acids. V was clipped by 3 bases and J by 6 bases, with 10 bases between them. Germline assignment: CDR1 SGHTS and CDR2 YDEGEE. Evenly divided among several immunoSEQ plates was the genomic DNA of each subset. Replicate PCRs run on sorted subsets employed 200 to 250 ng DNA, approximately 30,000 T cell genomes. Repertoires were generated with immunoSEQ multiplex PCR, while TCRdb's copy carries only in-frame clones and drops some. Here the sample spans millions of clones, approximately 92% being singletons. A remark on this clone: The target antigen is unknown.

The receptor was derived from a man aged 18 to 29 in good health. Source material: naive CD4+ T cells sorted from blood. The sample's subset: CD45RA+ positively selected. V gene TRBV5-8 combines with J gene TRBJ2-1; weak D call: TRBD1 (6 bases). The CDR3 reads CASSWDKTNEQFF. In nucleotides, the CDR3 is TGTGCCAGCAGCTGGGACAAAACCAATGAGCAGTTCTTC.